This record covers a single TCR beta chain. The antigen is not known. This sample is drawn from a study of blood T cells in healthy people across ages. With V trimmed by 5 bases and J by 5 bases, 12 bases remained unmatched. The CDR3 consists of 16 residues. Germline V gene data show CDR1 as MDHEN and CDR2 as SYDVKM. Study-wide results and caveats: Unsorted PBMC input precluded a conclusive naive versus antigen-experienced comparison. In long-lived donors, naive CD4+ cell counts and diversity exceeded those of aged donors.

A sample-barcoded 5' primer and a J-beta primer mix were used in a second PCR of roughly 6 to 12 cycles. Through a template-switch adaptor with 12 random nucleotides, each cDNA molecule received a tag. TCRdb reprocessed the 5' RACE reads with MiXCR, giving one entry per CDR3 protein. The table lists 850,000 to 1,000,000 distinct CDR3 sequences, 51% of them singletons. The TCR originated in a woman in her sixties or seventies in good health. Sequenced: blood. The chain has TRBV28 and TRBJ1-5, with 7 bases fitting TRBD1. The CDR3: CASSPQGRGLDQPQHF. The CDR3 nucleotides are TGTGCCAGCAGTCCGCAGGGGAGGGGGCTCGATCAGCCCCAGCATTTT.